These T cell receptor beta chains were read from a single sample in a study of cytomegalovirus exposure and HLA in healthy donors. The data were produced by immunoSEQ multiplex PCR, yet TCRdb's version contains in-frame clones alone and is incomplete. The table shows 65,000 to 75,000 clones, with 68% occurring only once. Material for sequencing was PBMCs. The source of these receptors is a woman in her 30s in good health and CMV-seronegative. CDR3s include the opening cysteine and the closing phenylalanine or tryptophan. Each record gives: D gene, J gene, clone size, V gene, CDR3 DNA, CDR3 protein. A D gene is named only where the DNA matches it firmly. Expanded clones are given a class, and other clones once, few, many or no size at all.

D: TRBD1; J: TRBJ1-1; size: .; V: TRBV19; DNA: TGTGCCAGTAGCGATCGTATTCAGGGGGACACTGAAGCTTTCTTT; CDR3: CASSDRIQGDTEAFF
D: .; J: TRBJ2-1; size: .; V: TRBV25-1; DNA: TGTGCCAGCAGTGATGGGTCATGGGCTCTCTACAATGAGCAGTTCTTC; CDR3: CASSDGSWALYNEQFF
D: TRBD2; J: TRBJ2-3; size: .; V: TRBV7-9; DNA: TGTGCCAGCAGCCCCCAAGCGGGGGCCACAGATACGCAGTATTTT; CDR3: CASSPQAGATDTQYF
D: TRBD1; J: TRBJ1-1; size: .; V: TRBV6-5; DNA: TGTGTCGTGGGGGACAGGACCATGAACACTGAAGCTTTCTTT; CDR3: CVVGDRTMNTEAFF
D: .; J: TRBJ1-2; size: .; V: TRBV6-1; DNA: TGTGCCAGCGGGCGAGAAAATAACTATGGCTACACCTTC; CDR3: CASGRENNYGYTF
D: .; J: TRBJ1-2; size: few; V: TRBV4-3; DNA: TGCGCCAGCAGCCAAGGGAAACAGGGACGCTATGGCTACACCTTC; CDR3: CASSQGKQGRYGYTF
D: TRBD1; J: TRBJ1-2; size: few; V: TRBV6-1; DNA: TGTGCCAGCAGTGAAGGGCAGGGGGTCCCGGTCTATGGCTACACCTTC; CDR3: CASSEGQGVPVYGYTF
D: .; J: TRBJ2-7; size: .; V: TRBV18; DNA: TGTGCCAGCTCACCAAGACAGGTACAGTACGAGCAGTACTTC; CDR3: CASSPRQVQYEQYF
D: .; J: TRBJ2-7; size: .; V: TRBV7-6; DNA: TGTGCCAGCAGCTTCGACAGGACTTCCTACGAGCAGTACTTC; CDR3: CASSFDRTSYEQYF
D: .; J: TRBJ2-1; size: .; V: TRBV27; DNA: TGTGCCAGCAGTTTAATCGTAGCTAGGAATGAGCAGTTCTTC; CDR3: CASSLIVARNEQFF
D: .; J: TRBJ2-3; size: .; V: TRBV28; DNA: TGTGCCAGCAGTTATGACAGGAGCACAGATACGCAGTATTTT; CDR3: CASSYDRSTDTQYF
D: TRBD1; J: TRBJ1-6; size: .; V: TRBV14; DNA: TGTGCCAGCAGCCCCGGGACAGTCAATTCACCCCTCCACTTT; CDR3: CASSPGTVNSPLHF
D: .; J: TRBJ2-7; size: .; V: TRBV18; DNA: TGTGCCAGCTTCCGGGACTCGTACTCCTACGAGCAGTACTTC; CDR3: CASFRDSYSYEQYF
D: .; J: TRBJ1-1; size: .; V: TRBV9; DNA: TGTGCCAGCAGCGTAGGAACGGGGAACACTGAAGCTTTCTTT; CDR3: CASSVGTGNTEAFF
D: .; J: TRBJ1-5; size: .; V: TRBV7-3; DNA: TGTGCCAGCAGCTTAGCAGACAGCCCCAATCAGCCCCAGCATTTT; CDR3: CASSLADSPNQPQHF
D: TRBD1; J: TRBJ2-7; size: .; V: TRBV11-3; DNA: TGTGCCAGCAGCTTAGGGGACAGGGTGGTTGTCGACTACGAGCAGTACTTC; CDR3: CASSLGDRVVVDYEQYF
D: TRBD1; J: TRBJ1-1; size: few; V: TRBV19; DNA: TGTGCCAGTAGTCCCCGGACAGGGGTTCTGACTGAAGCTTTCTTT; CDR3: CASSPRTGVLTEAFF
D: TRBD1; J: TRBJ2-7; size: .; V: TRBV5-8; DNA: TGTGCCAGCAGCCCCGGGGACAGCTCCTACGAGCAGTACTTC; CDR3: CASSPGDSSYEQYF
D: .; J: TRBJ1-2; size: .; V: TRBV10-3; DNA: TGTGCCATCAGTACAAGCCCCAAGACGTCGAGAGGCGGCTACACCTTC; CDR3: CAISTSPKTSRGGYTF
D: TRBD2; J: TRBJ2-2; size: .; V: TRBV11-1; DNA: TGTGCCAGCAGCTTATCCGGACTAGCGGGGGGGCCGGGGGAGCTGTTTTTT; CDR3: CASSLSGLAGGPGELFF
D: TRBD1; J: TRBJ2-1; size: .; V: TRBV9; DNA: TGTGCCAGCAGCCCTGGACAGGGGAAAATTACGCAGTTCTTC; CDR3: CASSPGQGKITQFF
D: TRBD1; J: TRBJ1-4; size: .; V: TRBV7-6; DNA: TGTGCCAGCAGCTTAGACGGGGGACAGCCAGAAAAACTGTTTTTT; CDR3: CASSLDGGQPEKLFF
D: .; J: TRBJ1-4; size: .; V: TRBV15; DNA: TGTGCCACCAGCAGCCTCAGGGGTGGGAATGAAAAACTGTTTTTT; CDR3: CATSSLRGGNEKLFF
D: .; J: TRBJ2-1; size: .; V: TRBV7-2; DNA: TGTGCCAGCAGCTTAAGGGGGGACAGTTTTTACAATGAGCAGTTCTTC; CDR3: CASSLRGDSFYNEQFF
D: .; J: TRBJ2-7; size: .; V: TRBV4-3; DNA: TGCGCCAGCAGCCAAGTCTTGGGGGGCGAGCAGTACTTC; CDR3: CASSQVLGGEQYF
D: TRBD2; J: TRBJ2-2; size: .; V: TRBV5-1; DNA: TGCGCCAGCAGCGAACACTCTAGCGGGGGGGCCCTCACCGGGGAGCTGTTTTTT; CDR3: CASSEHSSGGALTGELFF
D: TRBD2; J: TRBJ2-5; size: .; V: TRBV7-2; DNA: TGTGCCAGCAGCCCCGGACTAGCGGGGACTGAGACCCAGTACTTC; CDR3: CASSPGLAGTETQYF
D: TRBD1; J: TRBJ1-4; size: .; V: TRBV7-6; DNA: TGTGCCAGCAGCTTCGACAGGGTTAGTGAAAAACTGTTTTTT; CDR3: CASSFDRVSEKLFF
D: TRBD1; J: TRBJ2-5; size: .; V: TRBV19; DNA: TGTGCCAGTAAACCCGACAGGGGCCTACAAGAGACCCAGTACTTC; CDR3: CASKPDRGLQETQYF
D: TRBD2; J: TRBJ2-1; size: .; V: TRBV7-3; DNA: TGTGCCAGCAGCTTAAGTCGGGGGGGGCCGGGTGAGCAGTTCTTC; CDR3: CASSLSRGGPGEQFF
D: .; J: TRBJ2-5; size: .; V: TRBV15; DNA: TGTGCCACCAGCAGAGATCGGGCCAGCAGAGGGGAGACCCAGTACTTC; CDR3: CATSRDRASRGETQYF
D: .; J: TRBJ1-5; size: .; V: TRBV5-1; DNA: TGCGCCAGCAGCTTGTTTCAGGTCCGGGGTCAGCCCCAGCATTTT; CDR3: CASSLFQVRGQPQHF
D: .; J: TRBJ2-5; size: .; V: TRBV18; DNA: TGTGCCAGCTCCCCGGCGGTGCACAAAGAGACCCAGTACTTC; CDR3: CASSPAVHKETQYF
D: .; J: TRBJ2-1; size: .; V: TRBV7-6; DNA: TGTGCCAGCAGCTTAGAGTCACGCCAGAAAAGCTCCTACAATGAGCAGTTCTTC; CDR3: CASSLESRQKSSYNEQFF
D: TRBD1; J: TRBJ1-4; size: few; V: TRBV19; DNA: TGTGCCAGTAGTATAAATACAGGGGGGTATGAAAAACTGTTTTTT; CDR3: CASSINTGGYEKLFF
D: .; J: TRBJ2-7; size: .; V: TRBV11-3; DNA: TGTGCCAGCAGCTTAGATCATGAGGGCGCTTTCCAGCAGTACTTC; CDR3: CASSLDHEGAFQQYF
D: TRBD2; J: TRBJ2-7; size: .; V: TRBV11-2; DNA: TGTGCCAGCAGTGGGACTAGCGTAGCCTACGAGCAGTACTTC; CDR3: CASSGTSVAYEQYF
D: TRBD1; J: TRBJ2-2; size: .; V: TRBV9; DNA: TGTGCCAGCAGCGTTTCAGTCCGGGACAGGGGGCGAACCGGGGAGCTGTTTTTT; CDR3: CASSVSVRDRGRTGELFF
D: TRBD2; J: TRBJ2-2; size: few; V: TRBV10-3; DNA: TGTGCCATCAGCCTAGCGGCGAACACCGGGGAGCTGTTTTTT; CDR3: CAISLAANTGELFF
D: .; J: TRBJ1-2; size: .; V: TRBV30; DNA: TGTGCCTGGAGTACCCCCCAGGGAGGGGGCTACACCTTC; CDR3: CAWSTPQGGGYTF
D: .; J: TRBJ1-2; size: .; V: TRBV7-9; DNA: TGTGCCAGCAGCCTCGGGAGACTTAACTATGGCTACACCTTC; CDR3: CASSLGRLNYGYTF
D: .; J: TRBJ1-3; size: .; V: TRBV5-6; DNA: TGTGCCAGCAGCTTCAGGATCTCTGGAAACACCATATATTTT; CDR3: CASSFRISGNTIYF
D: TRBD2; J: TRBJ2-7; size: .; V: TRBV5-4; DNA: TGTGCCAGCAGCCAAGATATCGGGACTAGCGGGGACGAGCAGTACTTC; CDR3: CASSQDIGTSGDEQYF
D: TRBD1; J: TRBJ1-1; size: .; V: TRBV29-1; DNA: TGCAGCGCTACGACAGGGGGAGGCAATGAAGCTTTCTTT; CDR3: CSATTGGGNEAFF
D: TRBD2; J: TRBJ2-1; size: once; V: TRBV4-1; DNA: TGCGCCAGCAGGGGCCTAGCGGGGATCAACAATGAGCAGTTCTTC; CDR3: CASRGLAGINNEQFF
D: TRBD2; J: TRBJ2-7; size: .; V: TRBV2; DNA: TGTGCCAGCAGCGCTAGCGGGGGGCAAGAGCAGTACTTC; CDR3: CASSASGGQEQYF
D: .; J: TRBJ2-1; size: .; V: TRBV6-6; DNA: TGTGCCAGCAGTTACTCCCGGGTCTACAATGAGCAGTTCTTC; CDR3: CASSYSRVYNEQFF
D: TRBD1; J: TRBJ1-2; size: .; V: TRBV6-5; DNA: TGTGCCAGCAGTCCCGGGACAGGGTCCGGCTACACCTTC; CDR3: CASSPGTGSGYTF
D: .; J: TRBJ2-1; size: once; V: TRBV4-2; DNA: TGTGCCAGCAGCCAGCCGGGGGAGCAGTTCTTC; CDR3: CASSQPGEQFF
D: TRBD1; J: TRBJ1-4; size: .; V: TRBV6-6; DNA: TGTGCCAGCAGCCCGAGGGACAGGGCAGGGGAAAAACTGTTTTTT; CDR3: CASSPRDRAGEKLFF
D: .; J: TRBJ2-1; size: few; V: TRBV7-8; DNA: TGTGCCAGCAGCTTATTTTGGGGGGTGGTTTACAATGAGCAGTTCTTC; CDR3: CASSLFWGVVYNEQFF
D: .; J: TRBJ1-2; size: .; V: TRBV18; DNA: TGTGCCAGCTCACCGATAGGGCAGGGTAACGGCTACACCTTC; CDR3: CASSPIGQGNGYTF
D: .; J: TRBJ1-6; size: few; V: TRBV7-6; DNA: TGTGCCAGCAGCTTAGGGCGACAGGATAATTCACCCCTCCACTTT; CDR3: CASSLGRQDNSPLHF